These 10 T cell receptor beta chains share one sample of origin, sequenced in a study of blood T cell repertoires in COVID-19. Clones were read by immunoSEQ multiplex PCR, and TCRdb kept only the in-frame ones, dropping some. In the table there are about 120,000 clones, 75% to 80% of which are singletons. The sample consisted of peripheral blood. Receptors were obtained from a human donor in a cohort sampled during active COVID-19.

The gene calls are TRBV5-1 and TRBJ2-7; weak D call: TRBD1 (5 bases). The CDR3 covers 13 residues. CDR1 and CDR2 from the germline V gene are SGHRS and YFSETQ. Trimming took 5 bases from V and 0 from J, leaving 9 bases between them. The CDR3 loop reads CASRSRVSYEQYF. CDR3 in DNA: TGCGCCAGCAGGTCCAGGGTCTCCTACGAGCAGTACTTC. The variable domain in full, completed from reference TRBV5-1 and TRBJ2-7, reads KAGVTQTPRYLIKTRGQQVTLSCSPISGHRSVSWYQQTPGQGLQFLFEYFSETQRNKGNFPGRFSGRQFSNSRSEMNVSTLELGDSALYLCASRSRVSYEQYFGPGTRLTVT.

V gene TRBV7-9 combines with J gene TRBJ1-2; tentatively, D is TRBD1 (6 bases). The V and J ends lost 3 bases and 4 bases respectively, with 12 bases between them. This CDR3 region has 14 residues. Germline V gives CDR1 SEHNR, CDR2 FQNEAQ (reference sequence). The CDR3 is CASSFGVQGYGYTF. The CDR3 DNA is TGTGCCAGCAGCTTTGGGGTACAGGGCTATGGCTACACCTTC.

Notes on this clone: Other DNA sequences of this sample code for an identical CDR3. V and J are TRBV7-2 and TRBJ1-5; perhaps TRBD1 as D (5 bases). Deletions cut 1 base from V and 4 bases from J, with 11 bases between. The V gene's germline CDR1 is SGHTA and CDR2 FQGNSA. The CDR3 is made up of 15 amino acids. CDR3 in amino acids: CASSLVQGGNQPQHF. The CDR3 DNA reads TGTGCCAGCAGCTTAGTCCAGGGAGGAAATCAGCCCCAGCATTTT.

V is TRBV27 and J is TRBJ1-5; D is possibly TRBD1 (5 bases). The V end lost 5 bases, the J end lost 7 bases, and 12 bases lay between the germline ends. This CDR3 is 13 amino acids long. Germline values: CDR1 MNHEY, CDR2 SMNVEV (reference sequence). CDR3 residues: CASSQGGGQPQHF. In nucleotides, the CDR3 is TGTGCCAGCAGTCAGGGAGGAGGGCAGCCCCAGCATTTT.

The chain employs TRBV13 and TRBJ1-1; 7 bases line up with TRBD1. CDR3 length: 15 residues. Looked up from germline, CDR1 is PRHDT and CDR2 is FYEKMQ (reference sequence). Trimming at V came to 4 bases and at J to 2 bases, leaving 7 bases not matched to a gene. In DNA, the CDR3 is TGTGCCAGCAGCTCTACCGGGACAGTAAACACTGAAGCTTTCTTT. Encoded protein: CASSSTGTVNTEAFF. Full variable domain (rest looked up from reference TRBV13 and TRBJ1-1): AAGVIQSPRHLIKEKRETATLKCYPIPRHDTVYWYQQGPGQDPQFLISFYEKMQSDKGSIPDRFSAQQFSDYHSELNMSSLELGDSALYFCASSSTGTVNTEAFFGQGTRLTVV.

This clone was observed a handful of times. The V gene is TRBV19, the J gene TRBJ1-2, with TRBD1 identical over 7 bases. Germline CDR1 reads LNHDA; CDR2 reads SQIVND (reference sequence). With 5 bases clipped from V and 4 bases from J, the junction kept 10 bases outside the gene matches. The CDR3 consists of 15 residues. The DNA of the CDR3 is TGTGCCAGTAGTTCACGACAGGGCCGAGGCTATGGCTACACCTTC. The encoded protein is CASSSRQGRGYGYTF.

The chain recombines TRBV27 with TRBJ2-7, with 9 positions matching TRBD2. CDR1 MNHEY and CDR2 SMNVEV come from the germline V gene (reference sequence). V lost 2 bases, J lost 5 bases, and 7 bases stayed unmatched. The CDR3 covers 15 residues. CDR3 in amino acids: CASSLDPSGDHEQYF. CDR3 DNA: TGTGCCAGCAGTTTAGACCCTAGCGGGGACCACGAGCAGTACTTC.

This chain connects TRBV30 to TRBJ1-2; 9 positions agree with TRBD1. The ends lost 1 base at V and 7 bases at J; junction bases unmatched: 4. CDR3 length: 13 residues. Germline V gives CDR1 GTSNPN, CDR2 SVGIG (reference sequence). The CDR3 loop is CAWSEQGARGYTF. The CDR3 coding sequence is TGTGCCTGGAGTGAACAGGGGGCGCGTGGCTACACCTTC.

The chain combines TRBV15 with TRBJ2-7, with D possibly TRBD1 on 5 matching bases. This CDR3 contains 13 residues. V was cut by 5 bases and J by 1 base, with 9 bases left in between. CDR1 is LNHNV, CDR2 YYDKDF, per germline (reference sequence). In DNA form, the CDR3 reads TGTGCCACCAGCGATGGACAATCCTACGAGCAGTACTTC. As protein: CATSDGQSYEQYF.

This clone was observed once. The V and J genes are TRBV19 and TRBJ1-5; D unresolved. Trimming removed 3 bases at V and 7 bases at J, with 13 bases between. Germline assignment: CDR1 LNHDA and CDR2 SQIVND (reference sequence). The CDR3 totals 14 residues. CDR3 region: CASSMSRARQPQHF. In nucleotides, the CDR3 is TGTGCCAGTAGTATGTCGAGAGCGCGACAGCCCCAGCATTTT.